This T cell receptor (delta chain) stems from a study of human gamma delta and Vdelta1 T cells. A note on this clone: The antigen is unknown.

The CDR3 length is 16 residues. V dropped 4 bases and J dropped 0 bases, with 15 bases sitting between them. Germline loops: CDR1 TSWWSYY, CDR2 QGS. TCRdb re-called the PCR reads with CATT. The sample records about 14,000 delta-chain clones, around 50% being singletons. Study results and caveats: Delta One T cells were reportedly polyclonal and broadly cytotoxic against acute myeloid leukemia.

The chain carries TRDV1 and TRDJ1; the D gene is possibly TRDD3 (5 bases). Sequenced input: Vdelta1 gamma-delta T cells from blood grown in culture (DOT cells). The receptor comes from a human donor in good health. CDR3 protein: CALGGPRRGHTDKLIF. The CDR3 DNA reads as TGTGCTCTTGGGGGGCCCCGGCGGGGACACACCGATAAACTCATCTTT.